This TCR beta chain was documented in a study of T cell responses to AZD1222 COVID-19 vaccine. Study outcomes and limitations: Nearly half of spike-specific TCRs reportedly target variant regions that are unmutated in the B.1.351 and B.1.1.7 variants.

Germline-derived CDR1 and CDR2 are SGHDT and YYEEEE. V was cut by 3 bases and J by 0 bases, with 9 bases left in between. The CDR3 contains 15 residues. Measured with immunoSEQ multiplex PCR; TCRdb has only the in-frame clones, and not every one. The table has around 100,000 clones, nearly 95% seen once. Comment on this clone: Its specificity is not known.

The sample consisted of peripheral blood, taken on day 0 of AZD1222 vaccination. The TCR was taken from an adult in good health. V gene TRBV5-6 combines with J gene TRBJ2-2; weak D call: TRBD1 (5 bases). Here the CDR3 DNA reads TGTGCCAGCAGCTACAGACAGACGAACACCGGGGAGCTGTTTTTT. Protein product: CASSYRQTNTGELFF. The variable domain in full, completed from reference TRBV5-6 and TRBJ2-2, reads DAGVTQSPTHLIKTRGQQVTLRCSPKSGHDTVSWYQQALGQGPQFIFQYYEEEERQRGNFPDRFSGHQFPNYSSELNVNALLLGDSALYLCASSYRQTNTGELFFGEGSRLTVL.